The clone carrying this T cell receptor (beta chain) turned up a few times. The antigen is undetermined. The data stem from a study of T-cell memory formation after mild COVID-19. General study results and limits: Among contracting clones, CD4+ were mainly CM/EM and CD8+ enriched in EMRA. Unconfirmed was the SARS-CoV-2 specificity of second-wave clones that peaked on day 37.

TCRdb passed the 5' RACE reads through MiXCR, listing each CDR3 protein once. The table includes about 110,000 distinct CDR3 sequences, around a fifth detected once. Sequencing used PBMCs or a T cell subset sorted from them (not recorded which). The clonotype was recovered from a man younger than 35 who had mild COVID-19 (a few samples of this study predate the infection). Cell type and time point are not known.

CDR3 sequence reads: CASSSYRTRHEQYV. In DNA, the CDR3 is TGTGCCAGCAGTTCGTATAGGACTAGACACGAGCAGTACGTC. J is TRBJ2-7 and V is TRBV27, with 7 bases that match TRBD2. Per the germline V gene, CDR1 is MNHEY and CDR2 is SMNVEV (reference sequence). The CDR3 runs to 14 residues. J gave up 5 bases and V 4 bases, and 8 bases lay outside the gene matches.